These 31 T cell receptor beta chains were all obtained from the same sample, sequenced in a study of CD8 T cells in ankylosing spondylitis. Study-wide results and caveats: Blood of patients with ankylosing spondylitis appeared to be characterized by a TCR beta motif of eight highly homologous variants.

No antigen has been identified for these receptors. TCRdb analysed the 5' RACE reads with MiXCR anew, one entry per CDR3 protein. The sample consists of over 700,000 distinct CDR3 sequences, roughly 20% of them appearing once. Source material: blood, either unsorted or a sorted T cell fraction (not recorded which). These receptors originate from a male donor with ankylosing spondylitis.

There are a few counts of this clonotype. This sequence joins TRBV12-3 or TRBV12-4 and TRBJ2-2; unclear D gene. The CDR3 loop spans 16 amino acids. Between the trimmed V and J ends, which lost 0 bases and 4 bases, there was a span of 12 bases. The CDR3 reads CASSLAIAVATGELFF. In DNA form, the CDR3 reads TGTGCCAGCAGTTTAGCGATTGCGGTAGCCACCGGGGAGCTGTTTTTT.

This clonotype was counted a few times. The chain has TRBV7-2 and TRBJ2-2; D is perhaps TRBD1 or TRBD2 (5 bases each). V was shortened by 3 bases and J by 9 bases, with 11 bases between the two germline ends. CDR1 and CDR2 (germline): SGHTA, FQGNSA. The CDR3 contains 13 residues. CDR3 in amino acids: CASSLGTSRELFF. The CDR3 nucleotides are TGTGCCAGCAGCTTGGGGACCAGCCGGGAGCTGTTTTTT. The full variable domain, completed using reference TRBV7-2 and TRBJ2-2, is GAGVSQSPSNKVTEKGKDVELRCDPISGHTALYWYRQSLGQGLEFLIYFQGNSAPDKSGLPSDRFSAERTGGSVSTLTIQRTQQEDSAVYLCASSLGTSRELFFGEGSRLTVL.

The rearrangement uses TRBV27 and TRBJ2-7; unclear D gene. The ends were cut back, 3 bases at V and 6 bases at J, with 12 bases in the middle. The CDR3 sequence is 13 residues long. Germline V gives CDR1 MNHEY, CDR2 SMNVEV (reference sequence). CDR3 DNA sequence: TGTGCCAGCAGTTTGTCGGCCCAGGCCGAGCAGTACTTC. Translating gives CASSLSAQAEQYF.

This sequence joins TRBV5-1 and TRBJ2-1, with a possible D match to TRBD1 (5 bases). Between the trimmed V and J ends, which lost 2 bases and 5 bases, there was a span of 14 bases. The CDR3 sequence is 15 residues long. CDR1 is SGHRS and CDR2 is YFSETQ in the germline V gene. This chain's CDR3 is CASSFQGIDHNEQFF. The CDR3 DNA is TGCGCCAGCAGCTTCCAGGGTATAGACCACAATGAGCAGTTCTTC. Together with reference TRBV5-1 and TRBJ2-1, the CDR3 gives the full variable domain: KAGVTQTPRYLIKTRGQQVTLSCSPISGHRSVSWYQQTPGQGLQFLFEYFSETQRNKGNFPGRFSGRQFSNSRSEMNVSTLELGDSALYLCASSFQGIDHNEQFFGPGTRLTVL.

This clonotype was detected once. The rearrangement links TRBV12-3 or TRBV12-4 to TRBJ2-7; perhaps TRBD2 as D (6 bases). The V gene lost 4 bases and the J gene lost 9 bases, with 19 bases spanning the gap. The length of the CDR3 is 14 residues. Written as DNA, the CDR3 is TGTGCCAGCAGTTCCGACGGGAGACCGCTGGGGCAGTACTTC. Protein sequence: CASSSDGRPLGQYF.

V is TRBV6-5 and J is TRBJ1-5, with a weak D call TRBD1 (5 bases). Looked up from germline, CDR1 is MNHEY and CDR2 is SVGAGI. V lost 0 bases and J lost 0, with 6 bases in between. CDR3 size: 15 residues. DNA of the CDR3: TGTGCCAGCAGTTACTCGGGGGATAGCAATCAGCCCCAGCATTTT. Its protein is CASSYSGDSNQPQHF.

This clonotype was seen more than once but under ten times. V usage is TRBV20-1 and J usage is TRBJ2-1, with D hard to call. The CDR3 is 11 amino acids. Germline CDR1 DFQATT, CDR2 SNEGSKA (reference sequence). V was shortened by 6 bases and J by 4 bases, with 7 bases between the two germline ends. CDR3 residues: CSALGYNEQFF. The CDR3 nucleotides are TGCAGTGCCCTAGGTTACAATGAGCAGTTCTTC.

This clonotype was counted many times. V and J are TRBV9 and TRBJ2-5, with 7 nucleotides matching TRBD2. Germline lookup yields CDR1 SGDLS and CDR2 YYNGEE. The CDR3 consists of 16 residues. With V trimmed by 0 bases and J by 1 base, 6 bases remained unmatched. For the CDR3, the DNA is TGTGCCAGCAGCGTAGGAGTAGCGGGCCCCCAAGAGACCCAGTACTTC. Its translation: CASSVGVAGPQETQYF.

This clonotype was seen more than once but under ten times. J is TRBJ2-1 and V is TRBV7-8; 11 nucleotides align to TRBD2. Germline V gene lookup returns CDR1 SGHVS and CDR2 FQNEAQ. The CDR3 spans 16 residues. J gave up 3 bases and V 5 bases, and 6 bases lay outside the gene matches. The CDR3 loop reads CASSRAGTSGYNEQFF. CDR3 DNA: TGTGCCAGCAGCCGAGCCGGGACTAGCGGCTACAATGAGCAGTTCTTC.

This chain connects TRBV5-1 to TRBJ1-2; 7 positions agree with TRBD1. Germline CDR1 SGHRS, CDR2 YFSETQ. With V trimmed by 2 bases and J by 5 bases, 3 bases remained unmatched. The CDR3 totals 13 residues. The CDR3 spells CASSLGTEYGYTF. DNA of the CDR3: TGCGCCAGCAGCTTAGGGACAGAGTATGGCTACACCTTC.

In regard to this clonotype: This may come from a read error, since a much larger clone is one base off. The DNA for the CDR3 is TGCGCCAGCAGCTTGGGGTCGACAGGGGAATGGACTGAAGCTTTCTTT. Its translation: CASSLGSTGEWTEAFF. The gene calls are TRBV5-1 and TRBJ1-1, with TRBD1 matching 8 bases. This CDR3 is built from 16 residues. Germline V gene sequence: CDR1 SGHRS, CDR2 YFSETQ. J gave up 5 bases and V 0 bases, and 9 bases lay outside the gene matches.

There are a few counts of this clonotype. This chain uses TRBV5-5 with TRBJ2-2; D perhaps matches TRBD2 (5 bases). V shed 0 bases and J shed 9 bases, with 9 bases lying between them. This CDR3 is 13 amino acids long. Germline V CDR1 and CDR2: SGHKS, YYEKEE (reference sequence). CDR3 bases: TGTGCCAGCAGCTTGGAGAGAGGGCGGGAGCTGTTTTTT. It codes for CASSLERGRELFF.

The table lists this clonotype with a few counts. The rearrangement uses TRBV7-8 and TRBJ1-5; the match to TRBD1 covers 8 bases. The ends lost 1 base at V and 5 bases at J; junction bases unmatched: 7. This CDR3 region has 16 residues. Germline V lookup: CDR1 SGHVS, CDR2 FQNEAQ. CDR3 region: CASSLGTGSFDQPQHF. CDR3 nucleotides: TGTGCCAGCAGCTTAGGGACAGGGAGCTTCGATCAGCCCCAGCATTTT.

The chain couples TRBV7-3 to TRBJ2-1; TRBD2 might be the D (6 bases). V lost 2 bases and J 9 bases, leaving 14 bases between the germline ends. CDR1 is SGHTA and CDR2 is FQGTGA in the germline V gene. CDR3 length equals 14 residues. CDR3 DNA: TGTGCCAGCAGCTTATACGGGGGAGAGGTTGAGCAGTTCTTC. This codes for CASSLYGGEVEQFF.

The table lists this clonotype with many counts. The rearrangement joins TRBV4-3 to TRBJ2-7, with no clear D. Germline loops: CDR1 LGHNA, CDR2 YSLEER. This CDR3 contains 13 residues. Trimming pared 4 bases from V and 1 base from J, leaving 8 bases between. The DNA of the CDR3 is TGCGCCAGCAGCCGTGACACGTCCTACGAGCAGTACTTC. This encodes CASSRDTSYEQYF.

This clonotype was counted many times. The chain combines TRBV12-3 or TRBV12-4 with TRBJ2-2; perhaps D is TRBD1 or TRBD2 (5 bases each). Trimming took 3 bases from V and 7 from J, leaving 15 bases between them. This CDR3 has 15 residues. This CDR3 is CASSFEGRAIGELFF. The DNA of the CDR3 is TGTGCCAGCAGTTTCGAGGGCAGGGCTATCGGGGAGCTGTTTTTT.

This chain connects TRBV6-6 to TRBJ2-1, with a tentative D call TRBD1 (5 bases). CDR3 length: 13 amino acids. Germline loops: CDR1 MNHNY, CDR2 SVGAGI (reference sequence). Trimming took 7 bases from V and 8 from J, leaving 15 bases between them. CDR3 sequence: CASTWAGSDEQFF. The CDR3 nucleotides are TGTGCCAGCACCTGGGCAGGGTCGGATGAGCAGTTCTTC.

This chain uses TRBV27 with TRBJ2-2; D possibly corresponds to TRBD1 (6 bases). The CDR3 is made up of 14 amino acids. The germline CDR1 and CDR2 sequences are MNHEY and SMNVEV (reference sequence). The V gene lost 7 bases and the J gene lost 1 base, with 10 bases spanning the gap. The CDR3, as DNA: TGTGCCAGCACCGGACAGTTGAACACCGGGGAGCTGTTTTTT. Translating gives CASTGQLNTGELFF.

The rearrangement uses TRBV28 and TRBJ2-5; D is undetermined. The CDR3 runs 12 residues. Germline V gives CDR1 MDHEN, CDR2 SYDVKM. V lost 6 bases and J lost 5, with 10 bases in between. The CDR3 loop reads CASRSTWETQYF. The CDR3, as DNA: TGTGCCAGCAGGTCGACTTGGGAGACCCAGTACTTC.

V usage is TRBV15 and J usage is TRBJ2-1, with 12 bases aligning to TRBD2. Germline lookup yields CDR1 LNHNV and CDR2 YYDKDF (reference sequence). This CDR3 region has 16 residues. The trim removed 5 bases at V and 2 bases at J, leaving 4 bases unmatched. The CDR3 bases are TGTGCCACCAGCGGACTAGCGGGACCCACCTACAATGAGCAGTTCTTC. Translated, it gives CATSGLAGPTYNEQFF.

The chain uses TRBV24-1 and TRBJ1-2, with 9 nucleotides matching TRBD1. The V gene's germline CDR1 is KGHDR and CDR2 SFDVKD. This CDR3 contains 13 residues. Trimming at V came to 5 bases and at J to 7 bases, leaving 4 bases not matched to a gene. CDR3 protein: CATSGGQGGGYTF. CDR3 nucleotide sequence: TGTGCCACCAGTGGGGGACAGGGTGGTGGCTACACCTTC.

This clonotype was counted only a few times. The genes are TRBV27 and TRBJ2-3; the D is unclear. V was cut by 5 bases and J by 1 base, with 19 bases left in between. The CDR3 has 17 amino acids. Germline assignment: CDR1 MNHEY and CDR2 SMNVEV (reference sequence). This CDR3 reads CASSIYPPFQGTDTQYF. The CDR3, as DNA: TGTGCCAGCAGTATCTATCCGCCGTTTCAGGGCACAGATACGCAGTATTTT.

This clonotype was seen more than once but under ten times. The chain links TRBV5-6 to TRBJ2-3; either TRBD1 or TRBD2 may fit D (5 bases each). The CDR3 totals 13 residues. From germline, CDR1 is SGHDT and CDR2 YYEEEE. V dropped 4 bases and J dropped 3 bases, with 9 bases sitting between them. The CDR3 bases are TGTGCCAGCAGCCACGGGGCGACAGATACGCAGTATTTT. Its translation is CASSHGATDTQYF. Together with reference TRBV5-6 and TRBJ2-3, the CDR3 gives the full variable domain: DAGVTQSPTHLIKTRGQQVTLRCSPKSGHDTVSWYQQALGQGPQFIFQYYEEEERQRGNFPDRFSGHQFPNYSSELNVNALLLGDSALYLCASSHGATDTQYFGPGTRLTVL.

There are a few counts of this clonotype. The chain is built from TRBV20-1 and TRBJ2-7, with 10 bases identical to TRBD2. The length of the CDR3 is 13 residues. Germline lookup yields CDR1 DFQATT and CDR2 SNEGSKA (reference sequence). The CDR3 sequence is CSWEREGLGEQYF. The CDR3 coding sequence is TGCAGCTGGGAGCGGGAGGGCCTGGGCGAGCAGTACTTC.

There are a few counts of this clonotype. The V and J genes are TRBV7-2 and TRBJ2-3; D gene unclear. This CDR3 region has 16 residues. In germline, CDR1 is SGHTA, CDR2 FQGNSA. The V end lost 5 bases, the J end lost 0 bases, and 15 bases lay between the germline ends. CDR3 sequence reads: CASSLTVRPSTDTQYF. In DNA, the CDR3 is TGTGCCAGCAGCCTCACCGTGCGGCCTAGCACAGATACGCAGTATTTT. Variable domain in full (rest from reference TRBV7-2 and TRBJ2-3): GAGVSQSPSNKVTEKGKDVELRCDPISGHTALYWYRQSLGQGLEFLIYFQGNSAPDKSGLPSDRFSAERTGGSVSTLTIQRTQQEDSAVYLCASSLTVRPSTDTQYFGPGTRLTVL.

This clonotype has at least ten counts. The J gene is TRBJ2-7, the V gene TRBV12-3 or TRBV12-4; D remains ambiguous. This CDR3 is built from 14 residues. V lost 5 bases to trimming and J lost 0 bases, with 11 bases between them. CDR3 sequence (DNA): TGTGCCAGCAGTGGGCAGGATCGCTCCTACGAGCAGTACTTC. Translation: CASSGQDRSYEQYF.

This clonotype occurred a few times. The gene calls are TRBV20-1 and TRBJ1-2; D not resolved. This CDR3 has 13 amino acids. CDR1 DFQATT and CDR2 SNEGSKA come from the germline V gene (reference sequence). V dropped 5 bases and J dropped 1 base, with 11 bases sitting between them. The CDR3 loop is CSAERGDNYGYTF. CDR3 bases: TGCAGTGCTGAGCGTGGAGATAACTATGGCTACACCTTC.

In this sample, this clonotype turned up a few times. The genes are TRBV12-3 or TRBV12-4 and TRBJ2-3; 7 bases line up with TRBD1. CDR3 length: 17 amino acids. Losses at the gene ends were 1 base for V and 0 bases for J; bases not matched to a gene: 7. This chain's CDR3 is CASSLGDSPSSTDTQYF. The CDR3 DNA follows: TGTGCCAGCAGTTTAGGGGACAGCCCATCTAGCACAGATACGCAGTATTTT.

This chain connects TRBV5-1 to TRBJ2-7; D may be TRBD1 or TRBD2 (6 bases each). V was trimmed by 0 bases and J by 5 bases, leaving 12 bases between them. The CDR3 is made up of 14 amino acids. Germline values: CDR1 SGHRS, CDR2 YFSETQ. CDR3 region: CASSLEGEVDEQYF. The CDR3 DNA is TGCGCCAGCAGCTTGGAGGGGGAGGTAGACGAGCAGTACTTC. Looking up the rest from reference TRBV5-1 and TRBJ2-7 gives the full variable domain: KAGVTQTPRYLIKTRGQQVTLSCSPISGHRSVSWYQQTPGQGLQFLFEYFSETQRNKGNFPGRFSGRQFSNSRSEMNVSTLELGDSALYLCASSLEGEVDEQYFGPGTRLTVT.

This sequence joins TRBV5-7 and TRBJ2-1, with a possible D match to TRBD2 (6 bases). TRBV5-7 is labeled an ORF, and its function is uncertain. The V end was cut by 4 bases, the J end by 3 bases, with 14 bases between. The CDR3 runs to 15 residues. CDR3 in amino acids: CASSPWRGHYNEQFF. CDR3 DNA: TGTGCCAGCAGCCCGTGGCGGGGCCACTACAATGAGCAGTTCTTC.

The table lists this clonotype with many counts. The genes are TRBV28 and TRBJ1-1, with no clear D. V was trimmed by 8 bases and J by 1 base, leaving 2 bases between them. The CDR3 runs 10 residues. The germline CDR1 and CDR2 sequences are MDHEN and SYDVKM. This CDR3 reads CASSNTEAFF. CDR3 sequence (DNA): TGTGCCAGCTCGAACACTGAAGCTTTCTTT.